Following are 30 T cell receptor beta chains from one sample sequenced in a study of blood T cell repertoires in COVID-19. Data came from immunoSEQ multiplex PCR; TCRdb stores just in-frame clones and leaves some out. The sample includes some 460,000 clones, roughly 87% seen only once; the top ten take about 0.7%. What was sequenced was PBMCs or T cells enriched from blood (not recorded which). These receptors were obtained from a woman aged 18-29 years who had recovered from COVID-19.

The chain carries TRBV6-2 or TRBV6-3 and TRBJ1-2; TRBD1 matches 8 bases. This CDR3 spans 14 amino acids. The germline gives CDR1 MNHEY, CDR2 SVGEGT. V lost 2 bases and J lost 8; bases outside the gene matches: 7. As DNA, the CDR3 is TGTGCCAGCAGTTACGAGTCAGGGGGCTACGGCTACACCTTC. Protein: CASSYESGGYGYTF.

This clone appeared a single time. The chain employs TRBV5-4 and TRBJ2-2; TRBD2 matches 9 bases. The germline V gene has CDR1 SGHNT and CDR2 YYREEE (reference sequence). This CDR3 spans 16 amino acids. J gave up 1 base and V 4 bases, and 5 bases lay outside the gene matches. The CDR3, as DNA: TGTGCCAGCAGCGTCTCTAGCGGGGAGAACACCGGGGAGCTGTTTTTT. Protein sequence: CASSVSSGENTGELFF.

The chain uses TRBV10-1 and TRBJ2-4; TRBD2 aligns across 9 bases. This CDR3 is built from 17 residues. The trim removed 0 bases at V and 5 bases at J, leaving 8 bases unmatched. CDR1 is WNHNN, CDR2 SYGVQD, per germline (reference sequence). CDR3 DNA: TGCGCCAGCAGTGAGTCCAATGCGGCTAGCGGGGAAAACATTCAGTACTTC. It yields the protein CASSESNAASGENIQYF.

This chain links TRBV12-3 or TRBV12-4 with TRBJ1-5; tentative D call: TRBD1 (5 bases). The CDR3 runs 13 residues. Trimming shortened V by 10 bases and J by 5 bases, and 15 bases separated the two germline ends. CDR3 DNA: TGTGCCACCACCGGACATTTCGATCAGCCCCAGCATTTT. Translating gives CATTGHFDQPQHF.

The chain links TRBV2 to TRBJ2-7; 11 bases match TRBD1. The CDR3 is 14 amino acids. Germline V gene lookup returns CDR1 SNHLY and CDR2 FYNNEI. V lost 7 bases to trimming and J lost 4 bases; unmatched junction nucleotides: 6. The DNA for the CDR3 is TGTGCCAGCAAGACCGGGACAGGGGGTTACGAGCAGTACTTC. Its protein is CASKTGTGGYEQYF.

The chain employs TRBV19 and TRBJ1-2, with 9 bases fitting TRBD1. V gave up 9 bases and J gave up 8 bases; unmatched junction bases: 13. CDR3 length equals 14 residues. In germline, CDR1 is LNHDA, CDR2 SQIVND (reference sequence). CDR3 DNA sequence: TGTGCCAGACCCCCGGACAGGGGTTTTTGGGGCTACACCTTC. This translates into CARPPDRGFWGYTF. The whole variable domain, filled in from reference TRBV19 and TRBJ1-2, reads DGGITQSPKYLFRKEGQNVTLSCEQNLNHDAMYWYRQDPGQGLRLIYYSQIVNDFQKGDIAEGYSVSREKKESFPLTVTSAQKNPTAFYLCARPPDRGFWGYTFGSGTRLTVV.

V is TRBV7-2 and J is TRBJ2-5; TRBD2 agrees at 7 bases. The CDR3 spans 13 residues. The germline CDR1 and CDR2 sequences are SGHTA and FQGNSA. J gave up 5 bases and V 5 bases, and 5 bases lay outside the gene matches. The CDR3 DNA sequence: TGTGCCAGCAGCCGTCAAGCGGGGGAGACCCAGTACTTC. Its protein product is CASSRQAGETQYF.

The genes are TRBV5-1 and TRBJ1-1, with 10 bases fitting TRBD1. Unmatched junction bases numbered 6, after V lost 4 bases and J lost 6 bases. Germline-derived CDR1 and CDR2 are SGHRS and YFSETQ. This CDR3 is 14 amino acids long. Here the CDR3 reads CASSGDRGGSEAFF. The DNA of the CDR3 is TGCGCCAGCAGCGGGGACAGGGGCGGTTCTGAAGCTTTCTTT.

The chain uses TRBV28 and TRBJ1-3; D is undetermined. The CDR3 runs to 15 residues. Germline V CDR1 and CDR2: MDHEN, SYDVKM. The V end was cut by 0 bases, the J end by 0 bases, with 6 bases between. The DNA for the CDR3 is TGTGCCAGCAGTTTATGGGCAGTCTCTGGAAACACCATATATTTT. Translation gives CASSLWAVSGNTIYF.

The J gene is TRBJ2-3, the V gene TRBV6-5; TRBD1 matches 9 bases. The CDR3 is made up of 15 amino acids. Germline-derived CDR1 and CDR2 are MNHEY and SVGAGI. V lost 7 bases to trimming and J lost 3 bases; unmatched junction nucleotides: 8. Here the CDR3 DNA reads TGTGCCAGCATTCGTGGACAGGGGTGGACAGATACGCAGTATTTT. Encoded protein: CASIRGQGWTDTQYF.

The rearrangement links TRBV3-1 (or the pseudogene TRBV3-2) to TRBJ1-1, with unresolved D. The CDR3 is 13 residues long. V lost 2 bases and J lost 4, with 8 bases in between. Germline V gives CDR1 LGHDT, CDR2 YNNKEL (reference sequence). CDR3 bases: TGTGCCAGCAGCCAACCTCCCCGCACTGAAGCTTTCTTT. Translated: CASSQPPRTEAFF.

The chain combines TRBV19 with TRBJ1-5, with a weak D call TRBD1 (5 bases). The CDR3 loop spans 15 amino acids. Germline CDR1 reads LNHDA; CDR2 reads SQIVND (reference sequence). Between the trimmed V and J ends, which lost 3 bases and 2 bases, there was a span of 11 bases. CDR3 loop: CASSIVGPGNQPQHF. The DNA for the CDR3 is TGTGCCAGTAGTATTGTGGGGCCGGGCAATCAGCCCCAGCATTTT.

The genes are TRBV7-9 and TRBJ1-5; D might be TRBD1 (5 bases). V shed 5 bases and J shed 7 bases, with 21 bases lying between them. The CDR3 sequence is 16 residues long. Germline CDR1 and CDR2: SEHNR and FQNEAQ (reference sequence). For the CDR3, the DNA is TGTGCCAGCAGCCGAGCGGGGGATTTGGGCTACCAGCCCCAGCATTTT. This translates into CASSRAGDLGYQPQHF.

The rearrangement joins TRBV27 to TRBJ1-2; 7 positions agree with TRBD1. V gave up 3 bases and J gave up 0 bases; unmatched junction bases: 4. Germline CDR1 reads MNHEY; CDR2 reads SMNVEV (reference sequence). This CDR3 has 15 amino acids. The CDR3: CASSLRTGPNYGYTF. CDR3 bases: TGTGCCAGCAGTTTGAGGACAGGTCCTAACTATGGCTACACCTTC.

This chain uses TRBV27 with TRBJ2-3; tentative D call: TRBD2 (7 bases). V lost 0 bases and J 3 bases, leaving 16 bases between the germline ends. CDR1 and CDR2 (germline): MNHEY, SMNVEV (reference sequence). The CDR3 sequence is 17 residues long. Here the CDR3 DNA reads TGTGCCAGCAGTTTATCGGCGGGGGCGCGATGGACAGATACGCAGTATTTT. This codes for CASSLSAGARWTDTQYF.

This clone was seen just once. The chain uses TRBV28 and TRBJ2-5, with no clear D. This CDR3 contains 13 residues. Germline V gene lookup returns CDR1 MDHEN and CDR2 SYDVKM. The ends were cut back, 8 bases at V and 1 base at J, with 11 bases in the middle. This chain's CDR3 is CASYSPRQETQYF. The DNA for the CDR3 is TGTGCCAGCTACTCCCCACGCCAAGAGACCCAGTACTTC. Complete variable domain (other parts from reference TRBV28 and TRBJ2-5): DVKVTQSSRYLVKRTGEKVFLECVQDMDHENMFWYRQDPGLGLRLIYFSYDVKMKEKGDIPEGYSVSREKKERFSLILESASTNQTSMYLCASYSPRQETQYFGPGTRLLVL.

V usage is TRBV9 and J usage is TRBJ2-1; no clear D gene. The CDR3 runs to 12 residues. V shed 0 bases and J shed 6 bases, with 4 bases lying between them. The V gene's germline CDR1 is SGDLS and CDR2 YYNGEE. The CDR3 region has the DNA TGTGCCAGCAGCGTAGATAGCAATGAGCAGTTCTTC. Translation: CASSVDSNEQFF.

The chain couples TRBV25-1 to TRBJ1-1; the D gene is possibly TRBD1 (6 bases). The CDR3 has 13 amino acids. V gave up 5 bases and J gave up 10 bases, with 17 bases separating them. Germline CDR1 MGHDK, CDR2 SYGVNS. In DNA, the CDR3 is TGTGCCAGCAGTCTCGTAATCGGGGGGCTAGCTTTCTTT. Its protein product is CASSLVIGGLAFF.

The chain is built from TRBV3-1 (or the pseudogene TRBV3-2) and TRBJ2-1, with TRBD1 matching 8 bases. CDR3 length equals 15 residues. Trimming cost V 5 bases and J 6 bases; bases outside gene matches: 9. The germline CDR1 and CDR2 sequences are LGHDT and YNNKEL (reference sequence). CDR3 DNA: TGTGCCAGCAGCTGGCCGGGACAGGAGCCCAATGAGCAGTTCTTC. Amino acid sequence: CASSWPGQEPNEQFF.

This clone was picked up a small number of times. V is TRBV3-1 (or the pseudogene TRBV3-2) and J is TRBJ2-5; TRBD2 matches at 9 bases. In germline, CDR1 is LGHDT, CDR2 YNNKEL (reference sequence). CDR3 size: 17 residues. The junction had 15 bases not matched to a gene; V was cut back by 8 bases and J by 2 bases. CDR3 sequence: CASLHGSGGMYQETQYF. The DNA for the CDR3 is TGTGCCAGCCTCCATGGGAGCGGGGGGATGTATCAAGAGACCCAGTACTTC.

The V and J genes are TRBV28 and TRBJ1-5; D is unresolved. V lost 3 bases and J 2 bases, leaving 11 bases between the germline ends. The CDR3 length is 15 residues. The germline V gene encodes CDR1 MDHEN and CDR2 SYDVKM. The CDR3 here is CASSFLFGGNQPQHF. The CDR3, as DNA: TGTGCCAGCAGTTTTCTCTTCGGGGGCAATCAGCCCCAGCATTTT.

Only one count was recorded for this clone. Other DNA sequences from this sample encode an identical CDR3 as well. The V gene is TRBV19, the J gene TRBJ1-1; the D gene is possibly TRBD1 (5 bases). The V and J ends lost 5 bases and 1 base respectively, with 8 bases between them. The CDR3 totals 13 residues. Germline CDR1 reads LNHDA; CDR2 reads SQIVND (reference sequence). CDR3 nucleotides: TGTGCCAGTAGTCTAACAGGGAACACTGAAGCTTTCTTT. This gives the protein CASSLTGNTEAFF.

V and J are TRBV3-1 (or the pseudogene TRBV3-2) and TRBJ1-2; TRBD1 matches at 10 bases. V shed 2 bases, J shed 10 bases, and the junction held 7 bases outside the gene matches. Germline CDR1 reads LGHDT; CDR2 reads YNNKEL (reference sequence). The CDR3 loop spans 14 amino acids. The CDR3 DNA reads as TGTGCCAGCAGCCAACGGGACAGGGGCCCTTCCTACACCTTC. It is translated as CASSQRDRGPSYTF.

The chain carries TRBV9 and TRBJ1-1; maybe TRBD1 (6 bases). The CDR3 spans 17 residues. Germline CDR1 is SGDLS and CDR2 is YYNGEE. Trimming pared 3 bases from V and 3 bases from J, leaving 21 bases between. The CDR3 coding sequence is TGTGCCAGCAGCGCCTTCCCTATACAGGGAAGGGACACTGAAGCTTTCTTT. It codes for CASSAFPIQGRDTEAFF.

The chain couples TRBV4-1 to TRBJ1-4; D is uncertain. The CDR3 runs 13 residues. Trimming cost V 6 bases and J 8 bases, with 13 bases left between them. Germline lookup yields CDR1 MGHRA and CDR2 YSYEKL. The CDR3 is CASRMTGMEKLFF. CDR3 coding DNA: TGCGCCAGCAGGATGACCGGGATGGAAAAACTGTTTTTT.

V usage is TRBV7-9 and J usage is TRBJ1-2; D may be TRBD1 (6 bases). The germline V gene has CDR1 SEHNR and CDR2 FQNEAQ (reference sequence). Deletions cut 5 bases from V and 0 bases from J, with 10 bases between. This CDR3 is 14 amino acids long. In DNA, the CDR3 is TGTGCCAGCAGCCGAGGACAGTCTAACTATGGCTACACCTTC. Translated: CASSRGQSNYGYTF. Filled out from reference TRBV7-9 and TRBJ1-2, the complete variable domain reads DTGVSQNPRHKITKRGQNVTFRCDPISEHNRLYWYRQTLGQGPEFLTYFQNEAQLEKSRLLSDRFSAERPKGSFSTLEIQRTEQGDSAMYLCASSRGQSNYGYTFGSGTRLTVV.

The chain is built from TRBV24-1 and TRBJ2-1; 14 nucleotides line up with TRBD2. This CDR3 has 15 amino acids. Germline V gives CDR1 KGHDR, CDR2 SFDVKD. Losses at the gene ends were 7 bases for V and 10 bases for J; bases not matched to a gene: 8. For the CDR3, the DNA is TGTGCCACCAGCCGACCGACTAGCGGGGGGGCGGAGCAGTTCTTC. Its translation: CATSRPTSGGAEQFF.

V gene TRBV19 combines with J gene TRBJ1-6; D may be TRBD1 (6 bases). Germline V gene sequence: CDR1 LNHDA, CDR2 SQIVND (reference sequence). This CDR3 region has 15 residues. The V and J ends lost 7 bases and 8 bases respectively, with 18 bases between them. This CDR3 reads CASNGGTRMDSPLHF. The DNA of the CDR3 is TGTGCCAGTAATGGGGGCACCAGGATGGATTCACCCCTCCACTTT.

The rearrangement joins TRBV6-5 to TRBJ1-4; no clear D. This CDR3 is 14 amino acids long. CDR1 is MNHEY, CDR2 SVGAGI, per germline. The germline V and J ends were trimmed by 6 bases and 6 bases, with 14 bases remaining between them. This chain's CDR3 is CASRFGPNDEKLFF. CDR3 coding DNA: TGTGCCAGCAGATTTGGGCCAAACGATGAAAAACTGTTTTTT.

The chain uses TRBV6-5 and TRBJ1-3; weak D call: TRBD1 (6 bases). CDR1 MNHEY and CDR2 SVGAGI come from the germline V gene. The CDR3 is 16 residues long. The V and J ends lost 4 bases and 0 bases respectively, with 13 bases between them. CDR3 bases: TGTGCCAGCAGTTTGACAGGACCCTACTCTGGAAACACCATATATTTT. It specifies CASSLTGPYSGNTIYF.